The clone carrying this TCR beta chain occurred once. This sample was included in a study of blood T cell repertoires in COVID-19. Whole-study context: Samples came from the United States, Italy and Spain, spanning acute and convalescent COVID-19. From T cells, B-cell-depleted T cells, or PBMCs came the material, which was cDNA or gDNA.

In germline, CDR1 is MNHEY, CDR2 SMNVEV (reference sequence). CDR3 length equals 19 residues. V lost 8 bases to trimming and J lost 0 bases; unmatched junction nucleotides: 13. Per the study methods: Amplification of reference gene primers provided the estimated nucleated cell counts. The method was immunoSEQ multiplex PCR; TCRdb's version includes in-frame clones alone and lacks a portion of them. That table supplies the V and J calls and clone size; D and trimming were determined from the DNA. The repertoire consists of hundreds of thousands of clones, with nearly 90% occurring once and the leading ten covering roughly 4.3%.

The receptor was isolated from a young woman with acute COVID-19. Sequencing was performed on PBMCs or T cells enriched from blood (not recorded which). The rearrangement uses TRBV27 and TRBJ2-6; TRBD1 matches at 10 bases. In DNA, the CDR3 is TGTGCCAGCTATAAATACTCGGGACAGGGGACCTCTGGGGCCAACGTCCTGACTTTC. This codes for CASYKYSGQGTSGANVLTF.